The entry below describes one TCR beta chain. TCRdb independently ran MiXCR on the RT-PCR reads; one entry per CDR3 protein. The sample holds approximately 7,600 distinct CDR3 sequences, around a tenth seen once. The source of the sample is a study of patients and donors after allogeneic stem cell transplantation. This CDR3 region has 15 residues. Trimming removed 0 bases from V and 2 bases from J, with 9 bases in between. CDR1 and CDR2 from the germline V gene are LGHDT and YNNKEL (reference sequence). The rearrangement joins TRBV3-1 to TRBJ2-3; D is uncertain. This TCR came from a human donor who was either an allogeneic HSCT recipient or a stem cell or donor lymphocyte infusion donor (not recorded which). It is not recorded whose cells these are; they may come from a transplant donor. The specimen sequenced was blood, either unsorted or a sorted T cell fraction (not recorded which). The DNA for the CDR3 is TGTGCCAGCAGCCAAGATAATCCCGACACAGATACGCAGTATTTT. It encodes CASSQDNPDTDTQYF.